The TCR beta chain described here comes from a study of cytomegalovirus exposure and HLA in healthy donors. Study background: Of the donors genotyped, 398 in all, less than 90% fell in the Caucasian-associated ancestry cluster. Study findings and constraints: In an earlier analysis, productive rearrangement rates for most beta V segments clustered near 90% or 30%. In a later analysis, HLA-associated beta chains showed higher expansion and lower generation probabilities than comparable chains. Cytomegalovirus association was listed for 150 or so TCR beta chains.

This clone was observed once. Its antigen is undetermined. The CDR3 spans 14 residues. V was pared by 4 bases and J by 5 bases, with 6 bases of the junction left unmatched. From germline, CDR1 is SQVTM and CDR2 ANQGSEA. PCR used 60 Vbeta primers and 13 Jbeta primers. Repertoires were generated with immunoSEQ multiplex PCR, while TCRdb's copy carries only in-frame clones and drops some. The data contain under 150,000 clones, over 75% of them singletons. Input material: PBMCs. The rearrangement uses TRBV29-1 and TRBJ2-7, with 12 bases aligning to TRBD1. The receptor was isolated from a woman between 40 and 55 years old in good health and CMV-seropositive. The CDR3 spells CSVAGGTGGHEQYF. Written as DNA, the CDR3 is TGCAGCGTTGCGGGCGGGACAGGGGGCCACGAGCAGTACTTC.